This T cell receptor beta chain was observed in a study of blood T cell repertoires in COVID-19. The overall study: Collection of acute and convalescent COVID-19 samples took place in the United States, Italy and Spain. T cells, B-cell-depleted T cells, or PBMCs provided the cDNA or gDNA that served as material.

The CDR3 runs to 14 residues. V was pared by 0 bases and J by 3 bases, with 8 bases between. Germline CDR1 LGHNA, CDR2 YSLEER. Original handling: Quantification of nucleated cells was approximated via reference gene primer amplification. The table came from immunoSEQ multiplex PCR; TCRdb's copy has only in-frame clones and leaves some out. V and J calls plus clone size are reproduced from that table; the DNA served to infer D and trimming. Of fewer than 350,000 clones in the sample, about 89% were seen once. This clone was observed a single time. Sequenced sample: peripheral blood. The V call is TRBV4-3, the J call TRBJ1-1, with D unclear. The receptor comes from a woman aged 45-65 years who had recovered from COVID-19. The CDR3 nucleotides read TGCGCCAGCAGCCAAGATCCCGGGGACACTGAAGCTTTCTTT. Residues: CASSQDPGDTEAFF.